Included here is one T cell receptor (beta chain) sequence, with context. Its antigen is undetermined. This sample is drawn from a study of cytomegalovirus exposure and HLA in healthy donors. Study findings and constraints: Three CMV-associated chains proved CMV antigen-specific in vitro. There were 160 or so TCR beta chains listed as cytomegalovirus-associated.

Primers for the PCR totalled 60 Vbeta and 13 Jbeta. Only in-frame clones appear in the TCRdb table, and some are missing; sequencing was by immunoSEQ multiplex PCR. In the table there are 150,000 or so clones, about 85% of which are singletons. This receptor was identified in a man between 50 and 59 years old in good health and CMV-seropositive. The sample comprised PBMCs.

The CDR3 sequence is CASSLWTNQPQHF. CDR3 sequence (DNA): TGTGCCAGCAGTTTATGGACTAATCAGCCCCAGCATTTT. The V call is TRBV28, the J call TRBJ1-5, with no clear D. Trimming pared 0 bases from V and 4 bases from J, leaving 4 bases between. The germline V gene has CDR1 MDHEN and CDR2 SYDVKM. The CDR3 sequence is 13 residues long.